This is a list of T cell receptor beta chains from one sample in a study of a mutant IDH1 vaccine in newly diagnosed glioma. This table comes from immunoSEQ multiplex PCR, and its TCRdb copy is limited to in-frame clones, with some not included. Of tens of thousands of clones in the sample, around three quarters were seen once. No antigen is known for these receptors. Sequenced material: PBMCs, taken from a glioma patient whose treatment included an IDH1 peptide vaccine. The receptor source for this set is a man aged 35 to 55 with glioma. CDR3s include the opening cysteine and the closing phenylalanine or tryptophan. D genes are given only for firm matches. The size field is filled for only some rows; it gives once, few, many or a size class.

J gene | CDR3 length | D gene | clone size | V gene | CDR3 DNA | CDR3 protein
TRBJ2-3 | 13 | - | - | TRBV11-3 | TGTGCCAGCAGGGGGGTAGAGACAGATACGCAGTATTTT | CASRGVETDTQYF
TRBJ2-1 | 17 | TRBD2 | once | TRBV27 | TGTGCCAGCAGTTTATTTAGCGGGACCGACTCCTACAATGAGCAGTTCTTC | CASSLFSGTDSYNEQFF
TRBJ1-5 | 15 | TRBD1 | - | TRBV7-9 | TGTGCCAGCAGCTTCCACGACAGGGGAAATCAGCCCCAGCATTTT | CASSFHDRGNQPQHF
TRBJ2-6 | 16 | - | - | TRBV5-1 | TGCGCCAGCACAGGTCCAGGGGTTCCTGGGGCCAACGTCCTGACTTTC | CASTGPGVPGANVLTF
TRBJ1-1 | 14 | TRBD1 | - | TRBV19 | TGTGCCAGTAGTATTGGCCGGGACAGCACTGAAGCTTTCTTT | CASSIGRDSTEAFF
TRBJ1-4 | 17 | - | - | TRBV7-2 | TGTGCCAGCAGCTTAGTTTTCGGGGGAGCAACTAATGAAAAACTGTTTTTT | CASSLVFGGATNEKLFF
TRBJ2-1 | 15 | TRBD2 | - | TRBV27 | TGTGCCAGCAGTCCAGCGGGAGGGTTTGTTAATGAGCAGTTCTTC | CASSPAGGFVNEQFF
TRBJ2-2 | 16 | - | - | TRBV5-6 | TGTGCCAGCGGAACGCTCAGTGGTATGAACACCGGGGAGCTGTTTTTT | CASGTLSGMNTGELFF
TRBJ2-7 | 16 | TRBD1 | - | TRBV27 | TGTGCCAGCAGTTTAAAAGGCCGGGACAGCTCCTACGAGCAGTACTTC | CASSLKGRDSSYEQYF
TRBJ2-1 | 14 | - | - | TRBV2 | TGTGCCAGCAGTGGGACCCCAGGGTACAATGAGCAGTTCTTC | CASSGTPGYNEQFF
TRBJ1-3 | 16 | TRBD1 | - | TRBV11-3 | TGTGCCAGCAGCCCCAGACAGGGGGCCTCTGGAAACACCATATATTTT | CASSPRQGASGNTIYF
TRBJ2-5 | 15 | TRBD2 | - | TRBV11-2 | TGTGCCAGCAGCTTAGGCGGGAGCGGGCGGGAGACCCAGTACTTC | CASSLGGSGRETQYF
TRBJ2-2 | 13 | - | - | TRBV19 | TGTGCCAGTAGCTCACCTCCGTCGGGACAGCTGTTTTTT | CASSSPPSGQLFF